The T cell receptor beta chain under discussion was sequenced for a study of blood T cells in healthy people across ages. Together with a sample-barcoded 5' primer, a J-beta primer mix was included in a second PCR lasting about 7 to 11 cycles. TCRdb redid the calling of the 5' RACE reads with MiXCR, one entry per CDR3 protein. In the table there are around 1,500,000 distinct CDR3 sequences, about 28% of which are singletons. The V gene lost 0 bases and the J gene lost 2 bases, with 6 bases spanning the gap. Germline CDR1 LNHNV, CDR2 YYDKDF (reference sequence). This CDR3 has 14 residues. The V and J genes are TRBV15 and TRBJ2-3; D is undetermined. The TCR was taken from a young woman in good health. The sample taken for sequencing was blood. CDR3 nucleotides: TGTGCCACCAGCAGAGAGGCTAACACAGATACGCAGTATTTT. Translating it yields CATSREANTDTQYF.